This T cell receptor beta chain emerged from a study of STAT5B mutations in CD4+ large granular lymphocyte leukemia. Study-wide points: Around 25% of private leukemic clonotypes occurred rarely in other patients' non-leukemic repertoires. Top patient clones used TRBV06 genes more often: 8/27 versus 2/35 in controls.

This clone has only a few counts. The antigen is undetermined. This table comes from immunoSEQ multiplex PCR, and its TCRdb copy is limited to in-frame clones, with some not included. The data contain 25,000 to 35,000 clones, approximately 80% of them singletons. Trimming cost V 5 bases and J 1 base, with 11 bases left between them. Germline V gene data show CDR1 as SEHNR and CDR2 as FQNEAQ (reference sequence). CDR3 length: 15 amino acids. The clonotype comes from a human donor in good health. The chain uses TRBV7-9 and TRBJ1-4; D not resolved. Sequences were obtained from CD4+ T cells from blood buffy coats. The CDR3: CASSPLPRTNEKLFF. The DNA of the CDR3 is TGTGCCAGCAGCCCACTTCCCAGAACTAATGAAAAACTGTTTTTT.